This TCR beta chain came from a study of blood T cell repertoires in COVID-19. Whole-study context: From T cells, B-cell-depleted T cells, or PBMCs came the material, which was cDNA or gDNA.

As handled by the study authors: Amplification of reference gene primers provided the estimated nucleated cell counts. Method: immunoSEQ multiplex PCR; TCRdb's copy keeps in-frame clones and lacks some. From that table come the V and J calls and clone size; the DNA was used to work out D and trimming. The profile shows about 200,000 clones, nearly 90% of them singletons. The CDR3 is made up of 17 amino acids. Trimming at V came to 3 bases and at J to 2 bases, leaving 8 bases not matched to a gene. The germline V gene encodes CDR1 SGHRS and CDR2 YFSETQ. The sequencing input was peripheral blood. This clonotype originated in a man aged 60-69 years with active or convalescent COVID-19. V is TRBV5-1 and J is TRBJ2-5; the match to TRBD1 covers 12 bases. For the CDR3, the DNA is TGCGCCAGCAGCTCGAATCCGGGACAGGGGGCTCAAGAGACCCAGTACTTC. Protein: CASSSNPGQGAQETQYF.